These 17 T cell receptor beta chains were sequenced from one sample in a study of OX40 agonist ivuxolimab in advanced cancers. Only in-frame clones appear in the TCRdb table, and some are missing; sequencing was by immunoSEQ multiplex PCR. The sample comprises some 38,000 clones, about 89% of which are singletons, and 40% to 45% rests with the top ten. This specimen consisted of CD4+ or CD8+ T cells sorted from blood, obtained in a trial of the OX40 agonist ivuxolimab. Source of these receptors: an adult with an advanced solid tumor such as melanoma, head and neck, liver or kidney cancer.

The chain links TRBV29-1 to TRBJ1-2, with D unresolved. CDR1 SQVTM and CDR2 ANQGSEA come from the germline V gene. The CDR3 length is 15 residues. The V and J ends lost 1 base and 0 bases respectively, with 12 bases between them. CDR3 sequence reads: CSVEGSGESNYGYTF. The CDR3 region has the DNA TGCAGCGTTGAAGGGTCCGGGGAATCTAACTATGGCTACACCTTC.

The chain employs TRBV6-5 and TRBJ2-5; 9 positions match TRBD1. CDR3 length: 15 amino acids. V lost 6 bases to trimming and J lost 2 bases; unmatched junction nucleotides: 7. The germline CDR1 and CDR2 sequences are MNHEY and SVGAGI. Here the CDR3 DNA reads TGTGCCAGCAGGGAGCCTGGACAGGGGCAAGAGACCCAGTACTTC. This encodes CASREPGQGQETQYF.

This chain uses TRBV29-1 with TRBJ2-5, with a possible D match to TRBD2 (6 bases). CDR3 length: 15 residues. The germline V gene encodes CDR1 SQVTM and CDR2 ANQGSEA. Trimming left V 4 bases short and J 5 bases short, with 20 bases between. The chain's CDR3 is CSVVPGLRLKETQYF. CDR3 in DNA: TGCAGCGTTGTCCCGGGACTGAGGCTGAAGGAGACCCAGTACTTC.

This chain uses TRBV25-1 with TRBJ2-7, with 12 positions matching TRBD1. This CDR3 region has 15 residues. Germline V CDR1 and CDR2: MGHDK, SYGVNS. V gave up 5 bases and J gave up 5 bases; unmatched junction bases: 7. As DNA, the CDR3 is TGTGCCAGCAGTCCTTGGGACAGGGGGCCCCACGAGCAGTACTTC. Its translation is CASSPWDRGPHEQYF.

Written as DNA, the CDR3 is TGTGCCAGCAGCCCCCGGGACAGGGGAAGCGAAAAACTGTTTTTT. This sequence encodes CASSPRDRGSEKLFF. The chain recombines TRBV7-2 with TRBJ1-4; 10 bases align to TRBD1. Germline values: CDR1 SGHTA, CDR2 FQGNSA. Trimming at V came to 5 bases and at J to 8 bases, leaving 8 bases not matched to a gene. This CDR3 spans 15 amino acids. The complete variable domain, with remaining parts taken from reference TRBV7-2 and TRBJ1-4, reads GAGVSQSPSNKVTEKGKDVELRCDPISGHTALYWYRQSLGQGLEFLIYFQGNSAPDKSGLPSDRFSAERTGGSVSTLTIQRTQQEDSAVYLCASSPRDRGSEKLFFGSGTQLSVL.

This clone was counted a few times. The rearrangement joins TRBV7-9 to TRBJ2-7; D is possibly TRBD1 (6 bases). From germline, CDR1 is SEHNR and CDR2 FQNEAQ (reference sequence). This CDR3 is 14 amino acids long. Trimming took 0 bases from V and 5 from J, leaving 11 bases between them. CDR3 DNA sequence: TGTGCCAGCAGCTTAGCCTTAAGGACAGACGAGCAGTACTTC. It translates to CASSLALRTDEQYF. The variable domain in full, with the rest retrieved from reference TRBV7-9 and TRBJ2-7, is DTGVSQNPRHKITKRGQNVTFRCDPISEHNRLYWYRQTLGQGPEFLTYFQNEAQLEKSRLLSDRFSAERPKGSFSTLEIQRTEQGDSAMYLCASSLALRTDEQYFGPGTRLTVT.

The chain joins TRBV27 to TRBJ2-7; TRBD1 might be the D (5 bases). The CDR3 sequence is 14 residues long. With 1 base removed from V and 4 bases from J, the gap between germline ends came to 11 bases. Germline CDR1 and CDR2: MNHEY and SMNVEV (reference sequence). The CDR3 region is CASSLLGTGYEQYF. The CDR3 DNA is TGTGCCAGCAGTTTATTGGGAACAGGTTACGAGCAGTACTTC.

J is TRBJ2-7 and V is TRBV6-5, with 10 bases lining up with TRBD1. Trimming cost V 0 bases and J 0 bases; bases outside gene matches: 2. The germline CDR1 and CDR2 sequences are MNHEY and SVGAGI. The CDR3 length is 16 residues. Here the CDR3 DNA reads TGTGCCAGCAGTTACTCGGGACAGGGGCCCTCCTACGAGCAGTACTTC. Translated: CASSYSGQGPSYEQYF.

The gene calls are TRBV4-3 and TRBJ1-1; a weak D match, TRBD1 (6 bases). The germline V gene encodes CDR1 LGHNA and CDR2 YSLEER. This CDR3 is 14 amino acids long. V dropped 5 bases and J dropped 1 base, with 11 bases sitting between them. The CDR3 spells CASSSGVENTEAFF. In DNA, the CDR3 is TGCGCCAGCAGCTCAGGGGTCGAGAACACTGAAGCTTTCTTT.

In DNA, the CDR3 is TGCGCCAGCAGCCAAGTTGAGGGAAACATTCAGTACTTC. Protein sequence: CASSQVEGNIQYF. The chain couples TRBV4-3 to TRBJ2-4, with a possible D match to TRBD2 (5 bases). The V end lost 1 base, the J end lost 6 bases, and 7 bases lay between the germline ends. Germline V gives CDR1 LGHNA, CDR2 YSLEER. The CDR3 consists of 13 residues.

This CDR3 is CATRPPADEQFF. Here the CDR3 DNA reads TGCGCCACCAGGCCCCCGGCCGATGAGCAGTTCTTC. The V and J genes are TRBV10-2 and TRBJ2-1; D not resolved. Trimming took 10 bases from V and 8 from J, leaving 15 bases between them. This CDR3 comprises 12 residues. Germline CDR1 and CDR2: WSHSY and SAAADI.

J is TRBJ2-7 and V is TRBV19; a possible D gene is TRBD1 (6 bases). CDR1 is LNHDA and CDR2 is SQIVND in the germline V gene (reference sequence). The CDR3 totals 15 residues. V was pared by 8 bases and J by 3 bases, with 20 bases between. The CDR3 nucleotides read TGTGCCAGTTCCTCTACTCGGGACACCCTCTACGAGCAGTACTTC. Residues: CASSSTRDTLYEQYF. Full variable domain (outside the CDR3, taken from reference TRBV19 and TRBJ2-7): DGGITQSPKYLFRKEGQNVTLSCEQNLNHDAMYWYRQDPGQGLRLIYYSQIVNDFQKGDIAEGYSVSREKKESFPLTVTSAQKNPTAFYLCASSSTRDTLYEQYFGPGTRLTVT.

The chain has TRBV27 and TRBJ2-3; 7 positions agree with TRBD2. The CDR3 spans 16 residues. The germline V gene has CDR1 MNHEY and CDR2 SMNVEV (reference sequence). V was clipped by 2 bases and J by 2 bases; unmatched bases: 7. This CDR3 is CASSLAGEQSTDTQYF. The DNA of the CDR3 is TGTGCCAGCAGTTTAGCGGGGGAGCAGTCCACAGATACGCAGTATTTT.

DNA for the CDR3: TGTGCCAGCAGCTTCTTAGCAGGGGTGAACACTGAAGCTTTCTTT. This codes for CASSFLAGVNTEAFF. The chain combines TRBV7-2 with TRBJ1-1; D is possibly TRBD1 (6 bases). The V gene lost 3 bases and the J gene lost 0 bases, with 11 bases spanning the gap. CDR1 is SGHTA and CDR2 is FQGNSA in the germline V gene. The CDR3 is 15 residues long.

The chain uses TRBV9 and TRBJ1-2, with TRBD1 matching 7 bases. With 0 bases clipped from V and 7 bases from J, the junction kept 15 bases outside the gene matches. Germline CDR1 is SGDLS and CDR2 is YYNGEE. The CDR3 spans 17 residues. The CDR3 sequence: CASSVDLATGTAAGYTF. For the CDR3, the DNA is TGTGCCAGCAGCGTAGACTTGGCCACTGGGACAGCCGCTGGCTACACCTTC.

The chain links TRBV30 to TRBJ2-3; 10 positions agree with TRBD2. Per the germline V gene, CDR1 is GTSNPN and CDR2 is SVGIG (reference sequence). There are 14 residues in the CDR3. V gave up 2 bases and J gave up 5 bases; unmatched junction bases: 4. The CDR3 loop is CAWSYSGGLDTQYF. For the CDR3, the DNA is TGTGCCTGGAGTTATAGCGGGGGGTTAGATACGCAGTATTTT.

The chain uses TRBV6-5 and TRBJ2-3; D tentatively reads TRBD1 or TRBD2 (6 bases each). The V gene's germline CDR1 is MNHEY and CDR2 SVGAGI. CDR3 size: 14 residues. V was clipped by 8 bases and J by 6 bases, with 18 bases between them. CDR3 loop: CASLSGAGEDTQYF. CDR3 coding DNA: TGTGCCAGCCTCTCGGGAGCAGGGGAGGATACGCAGTATTTT.